This T cell receptor beta chain was found in a study of CD8 T cells in ankylosing spondylitis. Scientists made TCR beta libraries using quantitative 5'-RACE with molecular barcodes. TCRdb reprocessed the 5' RACE reads via MiXCR and lists one record per CDR3 protein. The sample has fewer than 35,000 distinct CDR3 sequences, approximately 28% seen once. CDR1 and CDR2 (germline): SGHAT, FQNNGV. The V gene lost 0 bases and the J gene lost 4 bases, with 12 bases spanning the gap. The CDR3 spans 15 residues. Study observations and caveats: Reportedly, significant enrichment of disease-linked clones occurred in matched ankylosing spondylitis synovial fluid. Previous work reported some of these motif variants in the synovial fluid and blood of reactive arthritis. Roughly eight highly homologous variants formed a TCR beta motif that appeared characteristic of ankylosing spondylitis blood.

With respect to this clonotype: Its antigen is as yet unknown.

This sequence originates from a male donor with ankylosing spondylitis. The V call is TRBV11-2, the J call TRBJ2-5; D is unresolved. The sample consisted of synovial fluid, either unsorted or a sorted T cell fraction (not recorded which). This CDR3 is CASSLDRFSRETQYF. The CDR3 region has the DNA TGTGCCAGCAGCTTAGATCGGTTTAGTCGAGAGACCCAGTACTTC.